This T cell receptor (beta chain) was observed in a study of blood T cell repertoires in COVID-19. Clones were sequenced by immunoSEQ multiplex PCR, and TCRdb holds only the in-frame ones, with some missing. This sample has some 300,000 clones, with nearly 90% found just once. Living in 24 US areas, the participants were between 18 and 89 years of age. The CDR3 is made up of 14 amino acids. Germline V gives CDR1 MDHEN, CDR2 SYDVKM. V was pared by 4 bases and J by 4 bases, with 11 bases between. The V call is TRBV28, the J call TRBJ1-5; TRBD1 might be the D (6 bases). The sequenced sample was PBMCs or T cells enriched from blood (not recorded which). The TCR was taken from a woman under 30 with acute COVID-19. The DNA for the CDR3 is TGTGCCAGCAGTTATGAGAGGGGGAATCAGCCCCAGCATTTT. Translation gives CASSYERGNQPQHF.